This T cell receptor (beta chain) was identified during a study of metastatic and nonmetastatic thyroid tumors. Across the study: For malignant and benign thyroid patients, tumor or nodule tissue and blood were the sources whose repertoires were compared.

A few counts support this clone. No antigen is known for it. One end of the junction is discordant with germline, which a read error may explain. This CDR3 spans 16 amino acids. Germline CDR1 and CDR2: MRHNA and SNTAGT. As processed by the authors: A distant-metastasis classifier for papillary thyroid cancer was built using CDR3 differences across clinicopathological groups. With MiXCR, TCRdb reprocessed the PCR reads. TCRdb's processing, not the authors', yielded these V and J calls. Here the sample spans tens of thousands of clones, roughly 11% being singletons. Findings and limits, study-wide: The reported finding was significantly higher TCR beta diversity in malignant thyroid tumors relative to benign nodules, in blood and tumor.

Among the patients, none had received any treatment before thyroid surgery. The chain links TRBV6-4 to TRBJ2-2; 7 positions match TRBD2. This TCR was recovered from a female donor with papillary thyroid cancer or a benign thyroid nodule (not recorded which). Some clones in this sample may be carry-over from other donors' samples. The sample comprised blood. CDR3 residues: CASSVRAGPGPGELVF. CDR3 in DNA: TGTGCCAGCAGTGTTAGAGCGGGACCGGGGCCCGGGGAGCTGGTTTTT.